The present T cell receptor beta chain was sequenced within a study of vaccination and CD4 T cells after COVID-19. In the case of this clonotype: The antigen remains undetermined. One end of the junction is discordant with germline, which a read error may explain.

An Oncomine TCR Beta short-read assay was used to sequence the DNA from cultured CD4+ T cells. TCRdb itself ran the PCR reads through MiXCR, one entry per CDR3 protein. The profile shows roughly 26,000 distinct CDR3 sequences, about 64% of them singletons. CDR1 SGHDT and CDR2 YYEEEE come from the germline V gene. The CDR3 runs 15 residues. Described treatment: 10-day PBMC culture with coronavirus spike peptide pools or control peptides (ViraFEST assay). The V and J genes are TRBV5-6 and TRBJ2-3, with D tentatively TRBD1 (5 bases). Material for sequencing was CD4+ T cells from blood, cultured in vitro. This clonotype was obtained from a human donor who had recovered from COVID-19. CDR3 DNA: TGTGCCAGCAGCTTACCGGCAGGGCGCACAGATGCGCAGTATTTT. It specifies CASSLPAGRTDAQYF.